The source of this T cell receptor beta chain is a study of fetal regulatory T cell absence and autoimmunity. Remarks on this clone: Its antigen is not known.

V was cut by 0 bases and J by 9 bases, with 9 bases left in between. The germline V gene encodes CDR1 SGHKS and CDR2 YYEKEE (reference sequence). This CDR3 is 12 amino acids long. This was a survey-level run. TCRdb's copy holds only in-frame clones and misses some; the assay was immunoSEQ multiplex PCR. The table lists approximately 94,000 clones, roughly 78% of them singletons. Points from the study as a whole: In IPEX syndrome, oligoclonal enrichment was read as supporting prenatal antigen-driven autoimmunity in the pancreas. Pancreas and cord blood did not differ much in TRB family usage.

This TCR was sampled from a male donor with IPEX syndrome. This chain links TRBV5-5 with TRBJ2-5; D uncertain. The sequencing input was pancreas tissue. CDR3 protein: CASSLEPRAQYF. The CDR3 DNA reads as TGTGCCAGCAGCTTGGAACCAAGGGCCCAGTACTTC.